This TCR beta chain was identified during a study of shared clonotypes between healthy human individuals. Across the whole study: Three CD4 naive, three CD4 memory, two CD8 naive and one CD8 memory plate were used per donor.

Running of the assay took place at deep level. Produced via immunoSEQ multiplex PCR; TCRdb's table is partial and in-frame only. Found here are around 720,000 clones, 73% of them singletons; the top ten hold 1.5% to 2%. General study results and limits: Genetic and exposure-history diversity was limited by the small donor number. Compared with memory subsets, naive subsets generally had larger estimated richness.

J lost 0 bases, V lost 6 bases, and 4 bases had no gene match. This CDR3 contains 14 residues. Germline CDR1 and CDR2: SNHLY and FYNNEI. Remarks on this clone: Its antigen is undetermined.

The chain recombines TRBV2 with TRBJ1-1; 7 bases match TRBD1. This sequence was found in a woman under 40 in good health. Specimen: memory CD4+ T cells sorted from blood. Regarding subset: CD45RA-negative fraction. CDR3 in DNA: TGTGCCAGCAGGAAGGACAGGCTGAACACTGAAGCTTTCTTT. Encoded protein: CASRKDRLNTEAFF.